A selection of T cell receptor beta chains follows, all from one sample in a study of regulatory T cells in long-lasting Graves disease. MiXCR was run by TCRdb on the multiplex PCR reads, yielding one entry per CDR3 protein. The data hold under 300,000 distinct CDR3 sequences, with 18% observed a single time. This sample also belongs to another study, concerning T cells in Graves' hyperthyroidism and ophthalmopathy.

The sample in question was peripheral blood mononuclear cells (PBMCs), obtained at new diagnosis, from a patient treated with antithyroid drugs. These receptors all come from a woman younger than 45 with Graves disease. The CDR3 runs from the conserved cysteine through the conserved F or W. The D gene is left open where the match is weak. Rows give clone size only sometimes, using once, few, many, or a class for an expanded clone.

d_call	j_call	clone_size	v_call	cdr3_nt	cdr3_aa
-	TRBJ1-5	many	TRBV7-8	TGTGCCAGCAGCAACCGGGACCTTAGCAATCAGCCCCAGCATTTT	CASSNRDLSNQPQHF
-	TRBJ1-5	many	TRBV6-1	TGTGCCAGCATCCGTCAGGGCAGGGGAGAGAGATATAGCAATCAGCCCCAGCATTTT	CASIRQGRGERYSNQPQHF
TRBD2	TRBJ2-1	many	TRBV6-2/TRBV6-3	TGTGCCAGCACTGGGGACTACATCTCCTACAATGAGCAGTTCTTC	CASTGDYISYNEQFF
-	TRBJ2-1	many	TRBV2	TGTGCCAGCAGGCGGATAATTCAGCAGTTCTTC	CASRRIIQQFF
-	TRBJ2-1	few	TRBV14	TGTGCCAGCAGCCAAGCAATCGGGACGGGCTCCTACAATGAGCAGTTCTTC	CASSQAIGTGSYNEQFF
TRBD2	TRBJ2-2	many	TRBV7-8	TGTGCCAGCAGCATTAGCGGGGGTGGGGAGCTGTTTTTT	CASSISGGGELFF
-	TRBJ1-1	many	TRBV5-1	TGCGCCAGCAGCTTCGTGTCCCCCTATGAAGCTTTCTTT	CASSFVSPYEAFF
TRBD1	TRBJ1-2	many	TRBV5-8	TGTGCCAGCAGCTTCGACAGGGACGGCTACACCTTC	CASSFDRDGYTF
-	TRBJ2-5	-	TRBV19	TGTGCCAGTAGTCGATTGCCGAGAACTGGAGGAGAGACCCAGTACTTC	CASSRLPRTGGETQYF
-	TRBJ2-5	-	TRBV25-1	TGTGCCAGCAGTGTATCGGACAGTAAAGAGACCCAGTACTTC	CASSVSDSKETQYF
TRBD1	TRBJ1-5	-	TRBV12-3/TRBV12-4	TGTGCCAGTAGTTTTGGGACAGGGGCCCAGCCCCAGCATTTT	CASSFGTGAQPQHF
TRBD1	TRBJ1-1	many	TRBV20-1	TGCAGTGCACGACAGGGAGGGACTGAAGCTTTCTTT	CSARQGGTEAFF
TRBD2	TRBJ2-2	few	TRBV18	TGTGCCAGCTCACCGAAAGGACTAGCGGGGAGACTTACCGGGGAGCTGTTTTTT	CASSPKGLAGRLTGELFF
TRBD2	TRBJ2-1	many	TRBV7-2	TGTGCCAGTTTCCCGGTAGCGGGGGGCGACTACAATGAGCAGTTCTTC	CASFPVAGGDYNEQFF
-	TRBJ2-1	many	TRBV3-1	TGTGCCAGCAGCCAAAGGTCTTTTCATGGCTACAATGAGCAGTTCTTC	CASSQRSFHGYNEQFF
-	TRBJ1-1	many	TRBV11-2	TGTGCCAGCAGCTTACAGGGCTCAGCTTTCTTT	CASSLQGSAFF
TRBD1	TRBJ1-5	many	TRBV12-3/TRBV12-4	TGTGCCAGCAGTCATAGGGGGGACAGGGGACAGCCCCAGCATTTT	CASSHRGDRGQPQHF
-	TRBJ2-7	few	TRBV9	TGTGCCAGCAGCGTAGGAGCCGGGACGGATTCCTACGAGCAGTACTTC	CASSVGAGTDSYEQYF
-	TRBJ1-3	few	TRBV20-1	TGCAGTGCTAGAGATCGTGGTGGAAACACCATATATTTT	CSARDRGGNTIYF
-	TRBJ2-7	-	TRBV20-1	TGCAGTGCTAGAGAGGGGACAAACGAGCAGTACTTC	CSAREGTNEQYF
-	TRBJ1-5	-	TRBV20-1	TGCAGTGCTCCCTATGATGGCCTCAGCAATCAGCCCCAGCATTTT	CSAPYDGLSNQPQHF
-	TRBJ1-6	many	TRBV5-8	TGTGCCAGCAGCTTGTTCGCTTCACCCCTCCACTTT	CASSLFASPLHF
TRBD1	TRBJ1-5	many	TRBV3-1	TGTGCCAGCAGCCAGGGCACAGGGGAGCCCCAGCATTTT	CASSQGTGEPQHF